This T cell receptor beta chain was captured in a study of spatial heterogeneity in lung cancer. Whole-study results and caveats: Within tumors, counts of expanded alpha and beta TCRs tracked tumor mutation counts.

In its sample, this clonotype ranks as medium-sized. Its target is unknown. TCRdb reprocessed the 5' RACE reads via MiXCR and lists one record per CDR3 protein. The sample records 1,500 to 2,000 distinct CDR3 sequences, around 5.3% being singletons. Time point: sample taken at primary tumor resection. Donors were roughly 70 untreated early-stage non-small cell lung cancer patients. Whole RNA from tumor, nontumor lung or frozen PBMC was sequenced unsorted. The clonotype was recovered from a male donor with early-stage non-small cell lung cancer. This specimen was lung tumor tissue, taken at surgery.

The CDR3 is CASFDSNQPQHF. Written as DNA, the CDR3 is TGTGCCAGCTTCGATAGCAATCAGCCCCAGCATTTT. This chain connects TRBV6-2 or TRBV6-3 to TRBJ1-5; D ambiguous. The germline V gene encodes CDR1 MNHEY and CDR2 SVGEGT. Trimming pared 8 bases from V and 0 bases from J, leaving 5 bases between. This CDR3 has 12 residues.